This T cell receptor beta chain is drawn from a study of blood T cell repertoires in COVID-19. Turning to the study itself: The United States, Italy and Spain provided the acute and convalescent COVID-19 samples. PBMCs, B-cell-depleted T cells, or T cells provided the cDNA or gDNA that made up the material.

The authors' processing: For nucleated cells, counts were estimated from reference gene primer amplification. TCRdb's copy holds only in-frame clones and misses some; the assay was immunoSEQ multiplex PCR. The DNA gave D and trimming, while V, J and clone size come from that table. The sample records 60,000 or so clones, roughly 87% being singletons. V shed 7 bases and J shed 1 base, with 12 bases lying between them. From germline, CDR1 is MNHEY and CDR2 SVGAGI. This CDR3 contains 14 residues. Sample: peripheral blood. This TCR came from a human donor with acute or convalescent COVID-19. The donor label of this sample is uncertain. This sequence joins TRBV6-5 and TRBJ2-3; D is unclear. The CDR3 loop is CASTTSQGTDTQYF. The CDR3 coding sequence is TGTGCCAGCACCACGAGTCAGGGCACAGATACGCAGTATTTT.